One and the same sample provided the 17 T cell receptor beta chains below, sequenced in a study of T cell changes during pregnancy in multiple sclerosis (dated by TCRdb to 2018 to 2020). Library prep was done by the immunoSEQ multiplex PCR assay. What TCRdb holds here is the immuneACCESS table cut down to in-frame rearrangements. Part of the clones is not present; checked against another copy, under half of the missing clones reflect an unresolved V gene, and the others are unexplained. The sample yields around 50,000 clones; around 90% were counted once. The ten biggest clones cover roughly 0.61% of the sample. The input for sequencing was CD4+ T cells from peripheral blood mononuclear cells, taken after pregnancy. Every receptor here comes from a female donor in good health, enrolled as a control in a pregnancy study.

This chain links TRBV7-2 with TRBJ1-2; no firm D call. Germline V gene data show CDR1 as SGHTA and CDR2 as FQGNSA. V dropped 4 bases and J dropped 1 base, with 4 bases sitting between them. The CDR3 has 12 amino acids. For the CDR3, the DNA is TGTGCCAGCAGCTCTTTTAACTATGGCTACACCTTC. Protein sequence: CASSSFNYGYTF.

V is TRBV23-1 and J is TRBJ2-7, with 8 bases identical to TRBD1. Being an ORF, TRBV23-1 has a function that is uncertain. CDR3 length: 17 amino acids. J lost 2 bases, V lost 5 bases, and 14 bases had no gene match. CDR3 bases: TGCGCCAGCAGTGCCTACTCCTCCGGGACAGGACCCTACGAGCAGTACTTC. Translating gives CASSAYSSGTGPYEQYF.

This rearrangement joins TRBV4-1 to TRBJ2-3; D is uncertain. V was cut by 0 bases and J by 5 bases, with 9 bases left in between. Germline V gene lookup returns CDR1 MGHRA and CDR2 YSYEKL. CDR3 size: 14 residues. The CDR3 bases are TGCGCCAGCAGCCAAGATCAGCGTTTAGATACGCAGTATTTT. This gives the protein CASSQDQRLDTQYF.

This clone was seen more than once but under ten times. The chain is built from TRBV28 and TRBJ1-2; 7 positions match TRBD1. This CDR3 has 12 amino acids. Per germline, CDR1 MDHEN and CDR2 SYDVKM. V shed 4 bases and J 8 bases; nucleotides not matched to a gene: 4. The CDR3 nucleotides read TGTGCCAGCAGTTCGCAGGGGGACGGCTACACCTTC. Translated: CASSSQGDGYTF.

The gene calls are TRBV27 and TRBJ2-7; 9 nucleotides align to TRBD1. The CDR3 has 13 amino acids. The germline V gene has CDR1 MNHEY and CDR2 SMNVEV (reference sequence). J lost 3 bases, V lost 5 bases, and 2 bases had no gene match. Here the CDR3 DNA reads TGTGCCAGCAGTCGGGACAGGGTCTACGAGCAGTACTTC. Residues: CASSRDRVYEQYF.

This clone was seen just once. V is TRBV27 and J is TRBJ2-7, with 12 nucleotides matching TRBD1. The CDR3 totals 14 residues. The germline V gene has CDR1 MNHEY and CDR2 SMNVEV (reference sequence). V lost 3 bases to trimming and J lost 5 bases; unmatched junction nucleotides: 2. The CDR3: CASSFGTGGDEQYF. The CDR3 DNA reads as TGTGCCAGCAGTTTCGGGACAGGGGGCGACGAGCAGTACTTC.

The CDR3 DNA reads as TGTGCCAGCAGTGAAGCGTCGTCAGGGATTAACTATGGCTACACCTTC. Protein sequence: CASSEASSGINYGYTF. The chain employs TRBV2 and TRBJ1-2; tentative D call: TRBD1 (5 bases). Germline V gives CDR1 SNHLY, CDR2 FYNNEI. The length of the CDR3 is 16 residues. V was cut by 0 bases and J by 1 base, with 12 bases left in between.

The V gene is TRBV28, the J gene TRBJ2-2, with D maybe TRBD2 (6 bases). From germline, CDR1 is MDHEN and CDR2 SYDVKM. There are 13 residues in the CDR3. Between the trimmed V and J ends, which lost 11 bases and 5 bases, there was a span of 15 bases. This CDR3 reads CAGKGLRTGELFF. For the CDR3, the DNA is TGTGCCGGAAAGGGACTCAGGACCGGGGAGCTGTTTTTT.

The chain has TRBV2 and TRBJ2-1; 11 bases match TRBD2. Germline trimming cut 4 bases from V and 4 bases from J; bases unmatched to any gene: 3. The length of the CDR3 is 15 residues. The germline gives CDR1 SNHLY, CDR2 FYNNEI. The CDR3 DNA is TGTGCCAGCAGTGTGGGACTAGCGGCGTACAATGAGCAGTTCTTC. Its translation: CASSVGLAAYNEQFF.

DNA of the CDR3: TGTGCCATCAGGAATAAACCAGTCGGGGAGCTGTTTTTT. Translated, it gives CAIRNKPVGELFF. The chain carries TRBV10-3 and TRBJ2-2; D is unclear. This CDR3 spans 13 amino acids. V lost 6 bases and J 7 bases, leaving 12 bases between the germline ends. Germline assignment: CDR1 ENHRY and CDR2 SYGVKD.

This rearrangement joins TRBV28 to TRBJ2-5; a possible D gene is TRBD2 (6 bases). The CDR3 runs to 12 residues. V lost 6 bases and J lost 11, with 16 bases in between. Germline V gene data show CDR1 as MDHEN and CDR2 as SYDVKM. The CDR3 DNA follows: TGTGCCAGCAGGGATACCGGGACTGCTCAGTACTTC. It specifies CASRDTGTAQYF.

The CDR3 is CASSPPGTRRRETQYF. The CDR3 DNA reads TGTGCCAGCTCACCACCGGGGACTAGACGTAGAGAGACCCAGTACTTC. The chain combines TRBV18 with TRBJ2-5, with 8 nucleotides matching TRBD2. The CDR3 runs to 16 residues. Germline V lookup: CDR1 KGHSH, CDR2 LQKENI. V was clipped by 0 bases and J by 4 bases; unmatched bases: 7. Complete variable domain (other parts from reference TRBV18 and TRBJ2-5): NAGVMQNPRHLVRRRGQEARLRCSPMKGHSHVYWYRQLPEEGLKFMVYLQKENIIDESGMPKERFSAEFPKEGPSILRIQQVVRGDSAAYFCASSPPGTRRRETQYFGPGTRLLVL.

The V call is TRBV28, the J call TRBJ2-7; possible D gene TRBD1, 7 bases. CDR3 size: 18 residues. CDR1 is MDHEN, CDR2 SYDVKM, per germline. Trimming shortened V by 5 bases and J by 2 bases, and 25 bases separated the two germline ends. The CDR3 sequence is CASSVRGVMAGNPYEQYF. CDR3 bases: TGTGCCAGCAGTGTCAGGGGGGTTATGGCCGGTAATCCCTACGAGCAGTACTTC.

This chain links TRBV29-1 with TRBJ1-2, with D possibly TRBD1 on 6 matching bases. This CDR3 spans 13 amino acids. The germline CDR1 and CDR2 sequences are SQVTM and ANQGSEA. Trimming pared 7 bases from V and 8 bases from J, leaving 20 bases between. The CDR3 loop reads CSAKTGDWRGYTF. CDR3 bases: TGCAGCGCCAAGACAGGCGACTGGAGGGGCTACACCTTC.

The V and J genes are TRBV5-4 and TRBJ1-2; 8 bases map to TRBD1. Germline-derived CDR1 and CDR2 are SGHNT and YYREEE (reference sequence). This CDR3 comprises 15 residues. J gave up 6 bases and V 2 bases, and 9 bases lay outside the gene matches. The CDR3 region has the DNA TGTGCCAGCAGCTTTCCGACAGGGGCATGGGATGGCTACACCTTC. It yields the protein CASSFPTGAWDGYTF.

The chain combines TRBV18 with TRBJ2-7, with 7 bases aligning to TRBD2. CDR1 is KGHSH and CDR2 is LQKENI in the germline V gene. The trim removed 3 bases at V and 4 bases at J, leaving 9 bases unmatched. The CDR3 is made up of 15 amino acids. The DNA of the CDR3 is TGTGCCAGCTCACCCCCCGGGGGGTTTGGTTACGAGCAGTACTTC. Translating gives CASSPPGGFGYEQYF.

The V gene is TRBV5-1, the J gene TRBJ1-2, with D unresolved. The V and J ends lost 1 base and 3 bases respectively, with 10 bases between them. Per the germline V gene, CDR1 is SGHRS and CDR2 is YFSETQ. CDR3 size: 14 residues. CDR3 bases: TGCGCCAGCAGCTTGTGGGAGGGAGACTATGGCTACACCTTC. It translates to CASSLWEGDYGYTF. Supplemented by reference TRBV5-1 and TRBJ1-2, the full variable domain reads KAGVTQTPRYLIKTRGQQVTLSCSPISGHRSVSWYQQTPGQGLQFLFEYFSETQRNKGNFPGRFSGRQFSNSRSEMNVSTLELGDSALYLCASSLWEGDYGYTFGSGTRLTVV.